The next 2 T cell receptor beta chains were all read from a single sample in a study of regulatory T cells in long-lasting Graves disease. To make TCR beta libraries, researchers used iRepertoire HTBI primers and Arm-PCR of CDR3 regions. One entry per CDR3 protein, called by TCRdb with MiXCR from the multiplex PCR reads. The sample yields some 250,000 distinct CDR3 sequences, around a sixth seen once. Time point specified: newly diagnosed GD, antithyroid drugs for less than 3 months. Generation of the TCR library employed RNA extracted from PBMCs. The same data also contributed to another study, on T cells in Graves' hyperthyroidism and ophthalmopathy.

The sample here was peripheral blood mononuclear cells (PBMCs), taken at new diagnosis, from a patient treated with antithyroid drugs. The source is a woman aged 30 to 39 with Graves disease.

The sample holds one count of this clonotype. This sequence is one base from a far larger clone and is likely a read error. CDR3 protein: CASSVQGIHTEAFF. CDR3 in DNA: TGTGCCAGCAGCGTACAGGGGATACACACTGAAGCTTTCTTT. The rearrangement joins TRBV7-3 to TRBJ1-1, with 7 nucleotides matching TRBD1. Trimming removed 5 bases from V and 3 bases from J; junction bases left unmatched: 6. The V gene's germline CDR1 is SGHTA and CDR2 FQGTGA. CDR3 length: 14 residues.

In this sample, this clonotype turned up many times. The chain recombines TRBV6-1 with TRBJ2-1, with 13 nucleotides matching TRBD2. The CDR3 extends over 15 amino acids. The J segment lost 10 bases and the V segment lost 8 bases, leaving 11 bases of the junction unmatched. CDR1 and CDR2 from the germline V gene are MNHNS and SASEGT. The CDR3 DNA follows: TGTGCCAGCGGGCCGGGACTAGCGGGGCCAGGGGAGCAGTTCTTC. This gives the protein CASGPGLAGPGEQFF.